Described below is a single T cell receptor (beta chain) sequence and its context. This sample was taken from a study of blood T cell repertoires in COVID-19. Sequencing was performed with immunoSEQ multiplex PCR; in TCRdb, only in-frame clones are kept and a portion is missing. The sample consists of more than 200,000 clones, roughly 87% of them appearing once. V lost 4 bases and J 5 bases, leaving 9 bases between the germline ends. The CDR3 runs 12 residues. Per germline, CDR1 SGHRS and CDR2 YFSETQ. The material sequenced was PBMCs or T cells enriched from blood (not recorded which). The TCR sequence derives from a woman aged 25-40 years with acute COVID-19. The J gene is TRBJ2-5, the V gene TRBV5-1; D remains ambiguous. The CDR3 is CASSPQRETQYF. CDR3 nucleotide sequence: TGCGCCAGCAGCCCGCAACGGGAGACCCAGTACTTC.